A single sample gave rise to the 8 T cell receptor beta chains below, sequenced in a study of cytomegalovirus exposure and HLA in healthy donors. In the PCR, 60 Vbeta and 13 Jbeta primers were used. Generated by immunoSEQ multiplex PCR, the TCRdb table keeps only in-frame clones and is missing some. The table records 100,000 to 150,000 clones, approximately 80% of them present only once. Input material: PBMCs. These TCRs come from a man aged 25-40 years in good health and CMV-seronegative.

The count of this clone is one. This rearrangement joins TRBV6-5 to TRBJ2-7; 8 nucleotides match TRBD1. Germline trimming cut 6 bases from V and 2 bases from J; bases unmatched to any gene: 9. The CDR3 runs 15 residues. Germline V gene data show CDR1 as MNHEY and CDR2 as SVGAGI. In nucleotides, the CDR3 is TGTGCCAGCAGCAAGGACAGGGTAGGAGCCTACGAGCAGTACTTC. It yields the protein CASSKDRVGAYEQYF.

The chain uses TRBV27 and TRBJ1-2; 9 bases align to TRBD1. Germline V gives CDR1 MNHEY, CDR2 SMNVEV (reference sequence). The CDR3 covers 13 residues. V lost 1 base, J lost 8 bases, and 2 bases stayed unmatched. The CDR3 reads CASSLYRGHGYTF. In DNA form, the CDR3 reads TGTGCCAGCAGTTTATACAGGGGGCACGGCTACACCTTC.

J is TRBJ1-1 and V is TRBV27; 11 bases map to TRBD1. The germline V gene encodes CDR1 MNHEY and CDR2 SMNVEV (reference sequence). There are 13 residues in the CDR3. The junction had 8 bases not matched to a gene; V was cut back by 6 bases and J by 11 bases. CDR3 amino acids: CASSPGQGVPAFF. The CDR3 DNA reads as TGTGCCAGCAGCCCGGGACAGGGGGTACCGGCTTTCTTT.

CDR3 in DNA: TGTGCCTGGAGTGTGGATCGGACAAATAGCAATCAGCCCCAGCATTTT. Its protein product is CAWSVDRTNSNQPQHF. The chain couples TRBV30 to TRBJ1-5; D perhaps matches TRBD1 (5 bases). V lost 0 bases and J lost 0, with 12 bases in between. This CDR3 contains 16 residues. Germline-derived CDR1 and CDR2 are GTSNPN and SVGIG (reference sequence).

V and J are TRBV6-5 and TRBJ1-6; unclear D gene. CDR1 and CDR2 from the germline V gene are MNHEY and SVGAGI. V was clipped by 5 bases and J by 7 bases, with 6 bases between them. This CDR3 is 12 amino acids long. CDR3 in DNA: TGTGCCAGCAGTCCAGGAAATTCACCCCTCCACTTT. Translation gives CASSPGNSPLHF.

The chain recombines TRBV27 with TRBJ2-1; perhaps TRBD1 as D (6 bases). Looked up from germline, CDR1 is MNHEY and CDR2 is SMNVEV (reference sequence). V gave up 3 bases and J gave up 4 bases, with 10 bases separating them. CDR3 length: 14 amino acids. The CDR3 here is CASSLRDKYNEQFF. As DNA, the CDR3 is TGTGCCAGCAGTTTGAGGGACAAATACAATGAGCAGTTCTTC.

V usage is TRBV4-3 and J usage is TRBJ1-2, with D possibly TRBD1 on 5 matching bases. Trimming pared 4 bases from V and 4 bases from J, leaving 16 bases between. Germline V lookup: CDR1 LGHNA, CDR2 YSLEER. The CDR3 consists of 15 residues. CDR3 amino acids: CASSPRVQGFYGYTF. As DNA, the CDR3 is TGCGCCAGCAGCCCTAGGGTTCAGGGATTCTATGGCTACACCTTC.

This clone was picked up a small number of times. The CDR3 DNA sequence: TGTGCCAGCAGCCAAGAGAGGGGTCTAGCGGGGGCCTACGAGCAGTACTTC. This translates into CASSQERGLAGAYEQYF. The V and J genes are TRBV4-2 and TRBJ2-5, with 10 positions matching TRBD2. The J call may not be correct, given that the DNA end is closer to TRBJ2-7. The CDR3 is made up of 17 amino acids. Per the germline V gene, CDR1 is LGHNA and CDR2 is YNFKEQ.